The text below deals with one TCR beta chain. Trimming cost V 7 bases and J 4 bases; bases outside gene matches: 6. Germline V gives CDR1 SGHRS, CDR2 YFSETQ. The length of the CDR3 is 14 residues. This entry comes from a study of blood T cell repertoires in COVID-19. Across the study: COVID-19 samples from acute and convalescent phases originated in the United States, Italy and Spain. From T cells, B-cell-depleted T cells, or PBMCs came the material, which was cDNA or gDNA.

How the authors handled the data: The assay estimated nucleated cells by amplifying reference gene primers. Assay used: immunoSEQ multiplex PCR; TCRdb lists only in-frame clones, some missing. V, J and clone size reflect that table, while D and trimming were determined from the DNA. This sample has some 120,000 clones, with 84% found just once. The chain links TRBV5-1 to TRBJ2-1; 9 bases line up with TRBD2. The source is a woman aged 25 to 39 who had recovered from COVID-19. Sequencing input: peripheral blood. The CDR3 DNA is TGCGCCAGCGCGGAGCGGGGGGTATACAATGAGCAGTTCTTC. Protein sequence: CASAERGVYNEQFF.